This note documents a single T cell receptor (beta chain) sequence. Its antigen is currently unknown. The V gene lost 0 bases and the J gene lost 5 bases, with 13 bases spanning the gap. The CDR3 runs 15 residues. Germline loops: CDR1 LGHNA, CDR2 YSLEER. The data belong to a study of shared clonotypes between healthy human individuals. Study-wide points: It was observed that about 5% of naive CD4 clonotypes were shared across several donors.

How the authors handled the data: With immunoSEQ giving junction-only sequences and no quality scores, filtering differed. Produced via immunoSEQ multiplex PCR; TCRdb's table is partial and in-frame only. V and J calls and clone size are copied from that table; D and trimming were computed from the DNA. The sample shows more than 2,000,000 clones, just over 90% of them seen only once. Sequencing was carried out using naive CD4+ T cells from PBMCs. Subset reported: CD45RA+ positively selected. The chain is built from TRBV4-3 and TRBJ2-5, with D possibly being TRBD2 (6 bases). This TCR came from a man aged 18 to 30 in good health. Some clones in this sample may be carry-over from other donors' samples. Here the CDR3 reads CASSQDRLGVETQYF. The CDR3 coding sequence is TGCGCCAGCAGCCAAGATAGACTAGGGGTGGAGACCCAGTACTTC.